One sample yielded the 27 T cell receptor beta chains listed below, sequenced in a study of T cells after yellow fever vaccination. Each CDR3 protein gets one entry after TCRdb re-called the 5' RACE reads with MiXCR. The sample shows some 200,000 distinct CDR3 sequences, 3.2% of them seen only once. Here the sequenced sample was CD4+ T cells sorted from PBMCs, taken 10 days after the yellow fever booster vaccination. These receptors were collected from a man aged 18 to 30 who received the YFV17D yellow fever vaccine.

This clonotype was detected many times. This rearrangement joins TRBV11-2 to TRBJ1-3; TRBD1 might be the D (5 bases). Per germline, CDR1 SGHAT and CDR2 FQNNGV. The V end lost 5 bases, the J end lost 5 bases, and 16 bases lay between the germline ends. This CDR3 comprises 15 residues. CDR3: CASSPLSKGRNTIYF. CDR3 in DNA: TGTGCCAGCAGCCCCCTGAGTAAGGGGAGAAACACCATATATTTT.

This clonotype was seen a few times. J is TRBJ1-5 and V is TRBV5-1; no clear D. The CDR3 runs to 14 residues. Germline values: CDR1 SGHRS, CDR2 YFSETQ. Between the trimmed V and J ends, which lost 0 bases and 8 bases, there was a span of 12 bases. CDR3 sequence reads: CASSLGHGGEPQHF. CDR3 nucleotide sequence: TGCGCCAGCAGCTTGGGACACGGAGGTGAGCCCCAGCATTTT.

The table lists this clonotype with a few counts. The DNA of the CDR3 is TGTGCCAGCACTCCTCGGGCCGATCAGCCCCAGCATTTT. Translating it yields CASTPRADQPQHF. The chain recombines TRBV6-5 with TRBJ1-5; no definite D call. The CDR3 runs 13 residues. Germline loops: CDR1 MNHEY, CDR2 SVGAGI. V was pared by 7 bases and J by 5 bases, with 12 bases between.

This clonotype was picked up a small number of times. This CDR3 is CSAHTSSGNTIYF. In DNA form, the CDR3 reads TGCAGTGCCCACACTAGCTCTGGAAACACCATATATTTT. The V gene is TRBV20-1, the J gene TRBJ1-3; D uncertain. Per germline, CDR1 DFQATT and CDR2 SNEGSKA (reference sequence). Trimming took 6 bases from V and 0 from J, leaving 9 bases between them. This CDR3 has 13 amino acids.

This clonotype occurred many times. This chain connects TRBV10-3 to TRBJ2-7; no firm D call. Germline-derived CDR1 and CDR2 are ENHRY and SYGVKD. CDR3 size: 11 residues. V was clipped by 6 bases and J by 11 bases, with 14 bases between them. The CDR3 DNA reads as TGTGCCATCAGGTTCGGAGAAAATGAGTACTTC. This translates into CAIRFGENEYF.

This clonotype was seen ten or more times. V is TRBV1 and J is TRBJ1-1; the DNA was not compared with TRBD1, the D call given in the table. TRBV1 is designated a pseudogene. The CDR3 spans 16 residues. The CDR3 DNA is TGCACCAGCAGCCACGCCCCCGAGGGCGCAACAAGGGAAGCTTTCTTT. Protein sequence: CTSSHAPEGATREAFF.

CDR3 in DNA: TGTGCCAGTAGTTCACGACTAGCGGGGTTCCAAGAGACCCAGTACTTC. Translation gives CASSSRLAGFQETQYF. The chain carries TRBV19 and TRBJ2-5; 11 positions match TRBD2. CDR3 length equals 16 residues. The V gene end was trimmed by 5 bases and the J gene end by 1 base; junction bases not matched to a gene: 6. Per germline, CDR1 LNHDA and CDR2 SQIVND (reference sequence).

The J gene is TRBJ2-5, the V gene TRBV5-4, with D tentatively TRBD1 (5 bases). Germline CDR1 SGHNT, CDR2 YYREEE (reference sequence). Deletions cut 0 bases from V and 1 base from J, with 10 bases between. This CDR3 has 15 residues. The DNA of the CDR3 is TGTGCCAGCAGCTTGGGTAGGGGCCCCCAAGAGACCCAGTACTTC. Its translation is CASSLGRGPQETQYF.

This clonotype was picked up many times. V and J are TRBV5-1 and TRBJ2-5; either TRBD1 or TRBD2 may fit D (5 bases each). CDR1 and CDR2 from the germline V gene are SGHRS and YFSETQ. The CDR3 consists of 14 residues. Trimming removed 4 bases from V and 2 bases from J, with 12 bases in between. CDR3 nucleotides: TGCGCCAGCAGCAGCCGGGACGGGCAAGAGACCCAGTACTTC. Encoded protein: CASSSRDGQETQYF.

This clonotype was recorded at least ten times. V is TRBV4-1 and J is TRBJ2-3; 8 bases are shared with TRBD1. In germline, CDR1 is MGHRA, CDR2 YSYEKL. This CDR3 is built from 15 residues. The trim removed 3 bases at V and 1 base at J, leaving 3 bases unmatched. Written as DNA, the CDR3 is TGCGCCAGCAGCCACCAGGGACAGGGCACAGATACGCAGTATTTT. It specifies CASSHQGQGTDTQYF.

This clonotype was seen ten or more times. V is TRBV20-1 and J is TRBJ2-7, with 10 positions matching TRBD1. The CDR3 consists of 15 residues. The J segment lost 2 bases and the V segment lost 0 bases, leaving 4 bases of the junction unmatched. Looked up from germline, CDR1 is DFQATT and CDR2 is SNEGSKA (reference sequence). The CDR3 spells CSARDQGQGTYEQYF. In DNA form, the CDR3 reads TGCAGTGCTAGAGATCAGGGACAGGGGACCTACGAGCAGTACTTC.

The J gene is TRBJ1-1, the V gene TRBV19; a weak D match, TRBD1 (6 bases). The V gene's germline CDR1 is LNHDA and CDR2 SQIVND (reference sequence). The CDR3 is 15 residues long. Trimming removed 7 bases from V and 2 bases from J, with 17 bases in between. CDR3 amino acids: CASTSTPGQNTEAFF. The CDR3 coding sequence is TGTGCCAGTACCTCCACCCCGGGACAAAACACTGAAGCTTTCTTT. The full variable domain, in which reference TRBV19 and TRBJ1-1 provide the parts outside the CDR3, is DGGITQSPKYLFRKEGQNVTLSCEQNLNHDAMYWYRQDPGQGLRLIYYSQIVNDFQKGDIAEGYSVSREKKESFPLTVTSAQKNPTAFYLCASTSTPGQNTEAFFGQGTRLTVV.

This chain uses TRBV7-2 with TRBJ1-1; 8 nucleotides agree with TRBD1. With 2 bases clipped from V and 1 base from J, the junction kept 9 bases outside the gene matches. Germline V CDR1 and CDR2: SGHTA, FQGNSA. The length of the CDR3 is 17 residues. The CDR3 nucleotides read TGTGCCAGCAGCTTATTAGTCGGACAGGGATCGAACACTGAAGCTTTCTTT. Translation gives CASSLLVGQGSNTEAFF.

This clonotype was counted ten times or more. This rearrangement joins TRBV4-1 to TRBJ2-2; unclear D gene. Germline CDR1 is MGHRA and CDR2 is YSYEKL. V was cut by 4 bases and J by 7 bases, with 22 bases left in between. The CDR3 sequence is 17 residues long. The CDR3 spells CASSLEGWPLSVGELFF. The CDR3 nucleotides are TGCGCCAGCAGCCTCGAAGGCTGGCCCCTCTCCGTCGGGGAGCTGTTTTTT.

This clonotype was detected many times. The chain employs TRBV5-1 and TRBJ2-7, with D possibly TRBD2 on 6 matching bases. The ends were cut back, 4 bases at V and 1 base at J, with 15 bases in the middle. This CDR3 is built from 15 residues. Germline-derived CDR1 and CDR2 are SGHRS and YFSETQ. The CDR3 here is CASSPEGRRSYEQYF. The CDR3 DNA follows: TGCGCCAGCAGCCCGGAGGGGCGGAGGTCCTACGAGCAGTACTTC.

At least ten counts were recorded for this clonotype. The chain links TRBV6-2 or TRBV6-3 to TRBJ2-3; the match to TRBD2 covers 8 bases. This CDR3 has 16 residues. The V gene's germline CDR1 is MNHEY and CDR2 SVGEGT. The J segment lost 2 bases and the V segment lost 6 bases, leaving 10 bases of the junction unmatched. For the CDR3, the DNA is TGTGCCAGCAGAGTTCGCCTAGCGGGTCTCACAGATACGCAGTATTTT. Translating gives CASRVRLAGLTDTQYF.

There are a few counts of this clonotype. This chain joins TRBV7-8 and TRBJ1-5; TRBD1 matches 8 bases. V gave up 5 bases and J gave up 8 bases; unmatched junction bases: 23. CDR1 SGHVS and CDR2 FQNEAQ come from the germline V gene. The CDR3 consists of 19 residues. CDR3 in DNA: TGTGCCAGCAGCCCCAACCCTCGACAGGGGTTTATAGCAGTGAAGCCCCAGCATTTT. Protein: CASSPNPRQGFIAVKPQHF.

This clonotype was counted ten times or more. V and J are TRBV7-9 and TRBJ2-1, with 7 bases lining up with TRBD2. The CDR3 spans 14 residues. J lost 6 bases, V lost 3 bases, and 5 bases had no gene match. In germline, CDR1 is SEHNR, CDR2 FQNEAQ (reference sequence). In DNA, the CDR3 is TGTGCCAGCAGCTTGACGAGCGGGGCCAATGAGCAGTTCTTC. It yields the protein CASSLTSGANEQFF. Looking up the rest from reference TRBV7-9 and TRBJ2-1 gives the full variable domain: DTGVSQNPRHKITKRGQNVTFRCDPISEHNRLYWYRQTLGQGPEFLTYFQNEAQLEKSRLLSDRFSAERPKGSFSTLEIQRTEQGDSAMYLCASSLTSGANEQFFGPGTRLTVL.

The chain employs TRBV12-3 or TRBV12-4 and TRBJ2-2; 13 bases align to TRBD2. There are 15 residues in the CDR3. J was trimmed by 6 bases and V by 6 bases; bases with no gene match: 4. The CDR3 bases are TGTGCCAGCAGCCGGACTAGCGGGGGTCCCGGGGAGCTGTTTTTT. Translating gives CASSRTSGGPGELFF.

This clonotype has at least ten counts. This sequence joins TRBV7-9 and TRBJ1-2; no clear D. Trimming shortened V by 6 bases and J by 4 bases, and 9 bases separated the two germline ends. The CDR3 has 12 amino acids. Germline CDR1 is SEHNR and CDR2 is FQNEAQ (reference sequence). CDR3 sequence (DNA): TGTGCCAGCAGTTCGGCGCTCTATGGCTACACCTTC. It is translated as CASSSALYGYTF.

This clonotype showed up many times. This rearrangement joins TRBV28 to TRBJ1-1; D remains unclear. V gave up 3 bases and J gave up 5 bases, with 16 bases separating them. This CDR3 comprises 15 residues. The germline CDR1 and CDR2 sequences are MDHEN and SYDVKM. CDR3 DNA: TGTGCCAGCAGTTTCCGAACGGCAGGAGGGACTGAAGCTTTCTTT. Translation: CASSFRTAGGTEAFF.

This clonotype appeared many times. In nucleotides, the CDR3 is TGTGCCAGCAGTGGGGGCGGGCGAAGCTCCTACAATGAGCAGTTCTTC. Its protein is CASSGGGRSSYNEQFF. The rearrangement links TRBV2 to TRBJ2-1; D tentatively fits TRBD1 or TRBD2 (5 bases each). Germline lookup yields CDR1 SNHLY and CDR2 FYNNEI. The V and J ends lost 4 bases and 0 bases respectively, with 13 bases between them. The CDR3 has 16 residues. Full variable domain (missing parts from reference TRBV2 and TRBJ2-1): EPEVTQTPSHQVTQMGQEVILRCVPISNHLYFYWYRQILGQKVEFLVSFYNNEISEKSEIFDDQFSVERPDGSNFTLKIRSTKLEDSAMYFCASSGGGRSSYNEQFFGPGTRLTVL.

This clonotype was seen many times. The rearrangement joins TRBV7-2 to TRBJ2-2; D is unclear. The CDR3 extends over 12 amino acids. The germline V gene has CDR1 SGHTA and CDR2 FQGNSA. V was trimmed by 5 bases and J by 3 bases, leaving 4 bases between them. In nucleotides, the CDR3 is TGTGCCAGCAGCGGGGACACCGGGGAGCTGTTTTTT. This gives the protein CASSGDTGELFF.

This clonotype showed up many times. The CDR3 nucleotides read TGTGCCAGCAGCCGCTCGAGCGGGGGGGCCGTCCCAGATACGCAGTATTTT. As protein: CASSRSSGGAVPDTQYF. This chain uses TRBV11-2 with TRBJ2-3, with TRBD2 matching over 10 bases. CDR3 length: 17 amino acids. Germline V gene lookup returns CDR1 SGHAT and CDR2 FQNNGV. With 5 bases clipped from V and 4 bases from J, the junction kept 12 bases outside the gene matches.

The chain employs TRBV4-3 and TRBJ1-4, with 8 nucleotides matching TRBD1. The ends lost 7 bases at V and 7 bases at J; junction bases unmatched: 17. The germline V gene has CDR1 LGHNA and CDR2 YSLEER. CDR3 length: 17 residues. This chain's CDR3 is CASNTRRTGGLSEKLFF. The CDR3 DNA reads TGCGCCAGCAATACGAGGCGTACAGGGGGGTTGAGTGAAAAACTGTTTTTT.

The chain has TRBV10-3 and TRBJ2-1; D is tentatively TRBD1 or TRBD2 (6 bases each). Germline assignment: CDR1 ENHRY and CDR2 SYGVKD. V lost 5 bases and J lost 3, with 14 bases in between. The CDR3 runs to 15 residues. In DNA form, the CDR3 reads TGTGCCATCAGTCAGGCGGGGACATTCTACAATGAGCAGTTCTTC. This codes for CAISQAGTFYNEQFF.

This clonotype turned up a few times. The genes are TRBV11-3 and TRBJ2-1; 8 nucleotides agree with TRBD1. This CDR3 region has 14 residues. The germline CDR1 and CDR2 sequences are SGHNT and YENEEA. V gave up 5 bases and J gave up 4 bases; unmatched junction bases: 4. The CDR3 is CASSLRTGYNEQFF. The CDR3 DNA reads TGTGCCAGCAGCCTAAGGACAGGGTACAATGAGCAGTTCTTC.